One and the same sample provided the 25 T cell receptor beta chains below, sequenced in a study of T cells in Graves' hyperthyroidism and ophthalmopathy. RNA transcripts were the template for amplifying TCR beta CDR3 regions. An initial round of RT-PCR targeting the TCR CDR3 relied on the HTBI primer set. Via MiXCR, TCRdb re-called the multiplex PCR reads, giving one row per CDR3 protein. Of around 340,000 distinct CDR3 sequences listed, roughly a fifth are singletons. Sequencing used blood. These receptors were obtained from a woman between 45 and 60 years old with Graves' hyperthyroidism.

This clonotype occurred many times. This rearrangement joins TRBV6-1 to TRBJ2-7; 7 bases are shared with TRBD2. The CDR3 totals 14 residues. Germline V lookup: CDR1 MNHNS, CDR2 SASEGT. The V segment lost 5 bases and the J segment 6 bases; nucleotides outside the gene matches: 10. The CDR3 protein is CASSYPLGGLEQYF. CDR3 nucleotide sequence: TGTGCCAGCAGTTACCCCCTGGGAGGGCTCGAGCAGTACTTC.

This clonotype was observed at least ten times. The rearrangement joins TRBV19 to TRBJ2-3, with 10 bases fitting TRBD2. Germline loops: CDR1 LNHDA, CDR2 SQIVND (reference sequence). V lost 1 base to trimming and J lost 3 bases; unmatched junction nucleotides: 4. The CDR3 totals 16 residues. The CDR3 loop is CASSIGASGRTDTQYF. The CDR3 DNA reads TGTGCCAGTAGTATAGGGGCTAGCGGGAGAACAGATACGCAGTATTTT. Complete variable domain (other parts from reference TRBV19 and TRBJ2-3): DGGITQSPKYLFRKEGQNVTLSCEQNLNHDAMYWYRQDPGQGLRLIYYSQIVNDFQKGDIAEGYSVSREKKESFPLTVTSAQKNPTAFYLCASSIGASGRTDTQYFGPGTRLTVL.

Ten or more counts support this clonotype. The chain joins TRBV27 to TRBJ2-7; 8 bases align to TRBD2. This CDR3 has 17 amino acids. The trim removed 5 bases at V and 2 bases at J, leaving 14 bases unmatched. The V gene's germline CDR1 is MNHEY and CDR2 SMNVEV (reference sequence). The CDR3 DNA sequence: TGTGCCAGCAGTCCAGAACTAGCGGAGACGCTCACCTACGAGCAGTACTTC. Translation: CASSPELAETLTYEQYF.

The chain employs TRBV12-3 or TRBV12-4 and TRBJ2-6; no reliable D call. The CDR3 has 16 residues. V was shortened by 3 bases and J by 2 bases, with 11 bases between the two germline ends. The CDR3 region is CASSFPFRAGANVLTF. The CDR3 DNA is TGTGCCAGCAGTTTTCCCTTTCGCGCTGGGGCCAACGTCCTGACTTTC.

The chain combines TRBV6-1 with TRBJ2-7; D perhaps matches TRBD2 (6 bases). Trimming stripped 7 bases from V and 7 bases from J, with 23 bases between. The CDR3 loop spans 15 amino acids. The germline V gene encodes CDR1 MNHNS and CDR2 SASEGT. Written as DNA, the CDR3 is TGTGCCAGCAACCCGACAAAGGGGCCGGCGGGGGAGCAGTACTTC. Its protein is CASNPTKGPAGEQYF.

This clonotype has a handful of counts. A junction boundary mismatches the germline segment, possibly from a read error. The chain links TRBV28 to TRBJ2-5; TRBD1 matches at 9 bases. CDR3 length: 14 amino acids. Germline V gene data show CDR1 as MDHEN and CDR2 as SYDVKM. The CDR3 region has the DNA TGTGCCAGCAAGCGAGACAGGGGGGGGGAGACCCGGTACTTC. Protein product: CASKRDRGGETRYF.

This clonotype was found many times. The chain has TRBV12-3 or TRBV12-4 and TRBJ1-2; 7 nucleotides line up with TRBD1. The CDR3 has 13 amino acids. With 2 bases clipped from V and 8 bases from J, the junction kept 5 bases outside the gene matches. CDR3 region: CASSLLGGAGYTF. For the CDR3, the DNA is TGTGCCAGCAGTTTATTAGGGGGCGCAGGCTACACCTTC.

This clonotype was picked up a small number of times. The chain has TRBV11-2 and TRBJ1-6; D gene ambiguous. Germline V CDR1 and CDR2: SGHAT, FQNNGV. Trimming removed 0 bases from V and 10 bases from J, with 10 bases in between. The length of the CDR3 is 14 residues. The CDR3 sequence: CASSLDRLTSPLHF. The CDR3 nucleotides are TGTGCCAGCAGCTTAGACAGGCTTACCTCACCCCTCCACTTT.

The rearrangement joins TRBV12-3 or TRBV12-4 to TRBJ1-6; D possibly corresponds to TRBD1 (6 bases). The CDR3 sequence is 17 residues long. The germline V and J ends were trimmed by 5 bases and 8 bases, with 22 bases remaining between them. Written as DNA, the CDR3 is TGTGCCAGCAGTCAAGCCTGGGGGGGCGGGAATGATTCACCCCTCCACTTT. Amino acids: CASSQAWGGGNDSPLHF.

This clonotype was seen ten or more times. The V gene is TRBV6-1, the J gene TRBJ2-2, with 8 bases lining up with TRBD1. Per germline, CDR1 MNHNS and CDR2 SASEGT. V gave up 0 bases and J gave up 4 bases; unmatched junction bases: 4. This CDR3 contains 16 residues. The CDR3 sequence: CASSEADRDSTGELFF. CDR3 DNA: TGTGCCAGCAGTGAAGCGGACAGGGATTCCACCGGGGAGCTGTTTTTT.

V is TRBV7-9 and J is TRBJ2-6, with 7 bases matching TRBD1. Per the germline V gene, CDR1 is SEHNR and CDR2 is FQNEAQ (reference sequence). There are 18 residues in the CDR3. Trimming cost V 0 bases and J 2 bases; bases outside gene matches: 7. The CDR3 coding sequence is TGTGCCAGCAGCTTAGCACGACAGGGCTACCCTGGGGCCAACGTCCTGACTTTC. It translates to CASSLARQGYPGANVLTF.

This clonotype was counted ten times or more. The J gene is TRBJ1-1, the V gene TRBV24-1; D might be TRBD1 (5 bases). Germline CDR1 is KGHDR and CDR2 is SFDVKD. This CDR3 has 15 amino acids. V was cut by 5 bases and J by 0 bases, with 12 bases left in between. CDR3: CATSAGGSVNTEAFF. CDR3 nucleotides: TGTGCCACCAGTGCCGGGGGTTCGGTGAACACTGAAGCTTTCTTT.

This clonotype was seen repeatedly, ten times or more. This rearrangement joins TRBV10-1 to TRBJ1-1; D is ambiguous. V dropped 2 bases and J dropped 0 bases, with 7 bases sitting between them. Germline lookup yields CDR1 WNHNN and CDR2 SYGVQD (reference sequence). The CDR3 spans 14 residues. CDR3 DNA sequence: TGCGCCAGCAGTGAGGGGCAGCTGAACACTGAAGCTTTCTTT. Its translation is CASSEGQLNTEAFF.

V is TRBV12-3 or TRBV12-4 and J is TRBJ1-5; the D is unclear. Trimming removed 3 bases from V and 3 bases from J, with 9 bases in between. The CDR3 has 14 residues. The CDR3 protein is CASSFRALNQPQHF. For the CDR3, the DNA is TGTGCCAGCAGTTTTCGGGCCCTCAATCAGCCCCAGCATTTT.

Ten or more counts support this clonotype. The rearrangement links TRBV27 to TRBJ2-3, with 7 bases matching TRBD2. CDR1 MNHEY and CDR2 SMNVEV come from the germline V gene (reference sequence). V trimming: 0 bases; J trimming: 2 bases; junction bases outside the gene matches: 14. CDR3 length equals 19 residues. The CDR3 sequence: CASSLSPGRGLGNTDTQYF. CDR3 DNA: TGTGCCAGCAGTTTATCCCCCGGGCGGGGGTTGGGGAACACAGATACGCAGTATTTT.

There are many counts of this clonotype. V usage is TRBV3-1 and J usage is TRBJ1-1; D is possibly TRBD1 (6 bases). Between the trimmed V and J ends, which lost 1 base and 4 bases, there was a span of 13 bases. Germline V lookup: CDR1 LGHDT, CDR2 YNNKEL (reference sequence). The length of the CDR3 is 15 residues. The CDR3 DNA sequence: TGTGCCAGCAGCCAAGCCAAACAGGGAGTCACTGAAGCTTTCTTT. It translates to CASSQAKQGVTEAFF.

The J gene is TRBJ1-6, the V gene TRBV7-9, with D possibly being TRBD1 (5 bases). The CDR3 loop spans 14 amino acids. The germline gives CDR1 SEHNR, CDR2 FQNEAQ (reference sequence). V lost 3 bases, J lost 9 bases, and 12 bases lay in between. The chain's CDR3 is CASSFGGNGSPLHF. DNA of the CDR3: TGTGCCAGCAGCTTTGGGGGGAACGGTTCACCCCTCCACTTT.

This clonotype was seen repeatedly, ten times or more. This chain links TRBV19 with TRBJ1-1; D remains ambiguous. The germline gives CDR1 LNHDA, CDR2 SQIVND (reference sequence). The V gene lost 2 bases and the J gene lost 1 base, with 5 bases spanning the gap. The length of the CDR3 is 13 residues. Here the CDR3 DNA reads TGTGCCAGTAGTATAACAGCGAACACTGAAGCTTTCTTT. Its protein is CASSITANTEAFF.

In its sample, this clonotype was seen many times. The chain combines TRBV12-3 or TRBV12-4 with TRBJ2-3, with 12 bases lining up with TRBD2. V dropped 4 bases and J dropped 8; count of bases not matched to a gene: 13. The CDR3 consists of 17 residues. In DNA, the CDR3 is TGTGCCAGCAGTTCCGGGACTAGCGGGCTGCTTCCGCGTACGCAGTATTTT. Its protein is CASSSGTSGLLPRTQYF.

The sample holds many counts of this clonotype. The chain couples TRBV28 to TRBJ1-4; possibly TRBD1 for D (6 bases). CDR3 length: 12 amino acids. CDR1 MDHEN and CDR2 SYDVKM come from the germline V gene. Trimming shortened V by 7 bases and J by 7 bases, and 10 bases separated the two germline ends. In nucleotides, the CDR3 is TGTGCCAGCAAGGGGGGGGTTGAAAAACTGTTTTTT. As protein: CASKGGVEKLFF.

In this sample, this clonotype turned up many times. This chain links TRBV6-5 with TRBJ1-2; D is possibly TRBD1 (5 bases). Germline CDR1 reads MNHEY; CDR2 reads SVGAGI. This CDR3 is 13 amino acids long. Trimming shortened V by 2 bases and J by 7 bases, and 11 bases separated the two germline ends. The DNA of the CDR3 is TGTGCCAGCAGTTACCTGGGGCGAGGTGGCTACACCTTC. It yields the protein CASSYLGRGGYTF.

This clonotype showed up many times. The gene calls are TRBV24-1 and TRBJ2-5; 11 nucleotides align to TRBD1. J lost 5 bases, V lost 4 bases, and 2 bases had no gene match. This CDR3 spans 14 amino acids. Germline values: CDR1 KGHDR, CDR2 SFDVKD. This CDR3 reads CATSEDRGRETQYF. CDR3 DNA sequence: TGTGCCACCAGTGAGGACAGGGGGCGTGAGACCCAGTACTTC.

This clonotype was seen at least ten times. The chain links TRBV7-3 to TRBJ2-1; possible D gene TRBD1, 6 bases. The CDR3 contains 13 residues. Germline V gives CDR1 SGHTA, CDR2 FQGTGA. Trimming took 1 base from V and 7 from J, leaving 8 bases between them. The CDR3 protein is CASSLRGRNEQFF. The CDR3 DNA sequence: TGTGCCAGCAGCTTAAGGGGGCGGAATGAGCAGTTCTTC. The full variable domain, its missing parts supplied by reference TRBV7-3 and TRBJ2-1, is GAGVSQTPSNKVTEKGKYVELRCDPISGHTALYWYRQSLGQGPEFLIYFQGTGAADDSGLPNDRFFAVRPEGSVSTLKIQRTERGDSAVYLCASSLRGRNEQFFGPGTRLTVL.

DNA of the CDR3: TGTGCCAGCAGCCCGGGGACAGGGGTCGCTGGCTACACCTTC. Its protein product is CASSPGTGVAGYTF. V is TRBV11-2 and J is TRBJ1-2, with 10 bases lining up with TRBD1. CDR1 is SGHAT, CDR2 FQNNGV, per germline. The V segment lost 5 bases and the J segment 7 bases; nucleotides outside the gene matches: 7. The CDR3 covers 14 residues.

This clonotype was counted ten times or more. The chain joins TRBV30 to TRBJ2-7; a possible D gene is TRBD1 (6 bases). This CDR3 spans 12 amino acids. V shed 4 bases and J shed 1 base, with 8 bases lying between them. The germline gives CDR1 GTSNPN, CDR2 SVGIG (reference sequence). CDR3 sequence reads: CAWKQGSYEQYF. Written as DNA, the CDR3 is TGTGCCTGGAAACAGGGATCCTACGAGCAGTACTTC. Combining the CDR3 with reference TRBV30 and TRBJ2-7 gives the whole variable domain SQTIHQWPATLVQPVGSPLSLECTVEGTSNPNLYWYRQAAGRGLQLLFYSVGIGQISSEVPQNLSASRPQDRQFILSSKKLLLSDSGFYLCAWKQGSYEQYFGPGTRLTVT.